These 27 T cell receptor beta chains originate from one sample sequenced in a study of T cell clones after liver transplantation. TCRdb keeps only in-frame clones here, not all; method: immunoSEQ multiplex PCR. This sample yields about 33,000 clones, of which around 94% are seen a single time; roughly a quarter belongs to the top ten. The sample was CD8+ T cells from blood, taken 12 months after liver transplant. The source is a human patient who received a liver transplant. Some of the T cells might come from the graft donor.

J is TRBJ2-3 and V is TRBV27; TRBD1 might be the D (6 bases). Germline V lookup: CDR1 MNHEY, CDR2 SMNVEV (reference sequence). The CDR3 is 16 residues long. Trimming pared 3 bases from V and 0 bases from J, leaving 13 bases between. CDR3 sequence: CASSLGNGQSTDTQYF. The DNA of the CDR3 is TGTGCCAGCAGTTTGGGGAACGGACAGAGCACAGATACGCAGTATTTT.

By proportion, this clone is medium-sized. The chain has TRBV7-3 and TRBJ2-1; a possible D gene is TRBD2 (6 bases). CDR1 is SGHTA, CDR2 FQGTGA, per germline. The CDR3 runs 17 residues. The V and J ends lost 4 bases and 10 bases respectively, with 26 bases between them. In nucleotides, the CDR3 is TGTGCCAGCAGCTCTCTTACCACAAACCGCGGGGTAGGAGAGCAGTTCTTC. Its protein is CASSSLTTNRGVGEQFF.

The chain combines TRBV11-2 with TRBJ2-7; maybe TRBD2 (6 bases). Germline CDR1 is SGHAT and CDR2 is FQNNGV. This CDR3 contains 15 residues. V lost 5 bases and J lost 0, with 14 bases in between. CDR3 residues: CASSGSGEVSYEQYF. The CDR3 DNA sequence: TGTGCCAGCAGCGGTAGCGGAGAAGTCTCCTACGAGCAGTACTTC.

The CDR3 coding sequence is TGTGCCAGCAGCGGGGGGACTAGCGCATACAATGAGCAGTTCTTC. Its protein product is CASSGGTSAYNEQFF. V usage is TRBV9 and J usage is TRBJ2-1; 10 positions match TRBD2. Looked up from germline, CDR1 is SGDLS and CDR2 is YYNGEE. This CDR3 is built from 15 residues. Germline trimming cut 3 bases from V and 4 bases from J; bases unmatched to any gene: 4.

The chain combines TRBV19 with TRBJ2-5, with D possibly matching TRBD1 (5 bases). Germline CDR1 and CDR2: LNHDA and SQIVND (reference sequence). The CDR3 is 12 residues long. The V end lost 10 bases, the J end lost 1 base, and 10 bases lay between the germline ends. The CDR3 loop reads CATQGFQETQYF. The CDR3 nucleotides read TGTGCCACCCAGGGCTTCCAAGAGACCCAGTACTTC.

The chain combines TRBV6-1 with TRBJ2-7; D is uncertain. The V gene lost 6 bases and the J gene lost 2 bases, with 17 bases spanning the gap. The CDR3 loop spans 15 amino acids. Germline V CDR1 and CDR2: MNHNS, SASEGT. The CDR3 DNA reads as TGTGCCAGCAGCCTTGGACGGAGTAGCACCTACGAGCAGTACTTC. This translates into CASSLGRSSTYEQYF.

The chain combines TRBV4-3 with TRBJ2-2, with D tentatively TRBD1 or TRBD2 (5 bases each). The germline V gene encodes CDR1 LGHNA and CDR2 YSLEER. This CDR3 comprises 16 residues. Trimming left V 0 bases short and J 3 bases short, with 11 bases between. The CDR3 DNA is TGCGCCAGCAGCCAAGATATCGGGACCTACACCGGGGAGCTGTTTTTT. It yields the protein CASSQDIGTYTGELFF.

The rearrangement joins TRBV25-1 to TRBJ2-2; tentative D call: TRBD2 (6 bases). The CDR3 sequence is 14 residues long. CDR1 and CDR2 from the germline V gene are MGHDK and SYGVNS. The ends were cut back, 4 bases at V and 4 bases at J, with 10 bases in the middle. The CDR3: CASSVTGVTGELFF. The CDR3 DNA follows: TGTGCCAGCAGTGTGACGGGAGTCACCGGGGAGCTGTTTTTT.

This sequence joins TRBV7-3 and TRBJ2-5; 7 bases match TRBD2. The trim removed 0 bases at V and 5 bases at J, leaving 6 bases unmatched. CDR1 and CDR2 (germline): SGHTA, FQGTGA. This CDR3 spans 15 amino acids. The CDR3 nucleotides read TGTGCCAGCAGCTTAACCGGACTAGGCGGCGAGACCCAGTACTTC. It specifies CASSLTGLGGETQYF. The variable domain in full, with the rest retrieved from reference TRBV7-3 and TRBJ2-5, is GAGVSQTPSNKVTEKGKYVELRCDPISGHTALYWYRQSLGQGPEFLIYFQGTGAADDSGLPNDRFFAVRPEGSVSTLKIQRTERGDSAVYLCASSLTGLGGETQYFGPGTRLLVL.

V gene TRBV5-8 combines with J gene TRBJ2-7, with 8 bases identical to TRBD1. CDR1 and CDR2 from the germline V gene are SGHTS and YDEGEE. The CDR3 length is 18 residues. The trim removed 6 bases at V and 0 bases at J, leaving 17 bases unmatched. The CDR3 reads CASIPGTGFLLLSYEQYF. In DNA, the CDR3 is TGTGCCAGCATCCCCGGGACAGGATTCCTTTTACTCTCCTACGAGCAGTACTTC.

The rearrangement joins TRBV5-6 to TRBJ2-7; either TRBD1 or TRBD2 may fit D (5 bases each). Trimming removed 0 bases at V and 2 bases at J, with 6 bases between. This CDR3 has 13 amino acids. Germline CDR1 is SGHDT and CDR2 is YYEEEE. CDR3 loop: CASSLGGPYEQYF. In nucleotides, the CDR3 is TGTGCCAGCAGCTTGGGGGGACCCTACGAGCAGTACTTC.

V usage is TRBV27 and J usage is TRBJ2-5, with 9 bases identical to TRBD1. This CDR3 is built from 15 residues. Germline values: CDR1 MNHEY, CDR2 SMNVEV (reference sequence). Trimming at V came to 2 bases and at J to 6 bases, leaving 7 bases not matched to a gene. The CDR3 coding sequence is TGTGCCAGCAGTTTAGAGGGACAGGGTTTACAGACCCAGTACTTC. This gives the protein CASSLEGQGLQTQYF.

The genes are TRBV18 and TRBJ2-3; D could derive from TRBD1 or TRBD2 (6 bases each). Trimming removed 0 bases at V and 2 bases at J, with 9 bases between. CDR3 length: 15 amino acids. CDR1 is KGHSH, CDR2 LQKENI, per germline. CDR3 nucleotides: TGTGCCAGCTCACCACCGGGGGGCCCCACAGATACGCAGTATTTT. Protein product: CASSPPGGPTDTQYF.

The rearrangement uses TRBV11-3 and TRBJ2-1; TRBD2 aligns across 7 bases. V shed 3 bases and J 10 bases; nucleotides not matched to a gene: 9. Germline lookup yields CDR1 SGHNT and CDR2 YENEEA. The CDR3 runs to 14 residues. CDR3 DNA: TGTGCCAGCAGCTTCCCGGGACTACCTGGGGAGCAGTTCTTC. Amino acid sequence: CASSFPGLPGEQFF.

The chain has TRBV6-1 and TRBJ1-5; D ambiguous. Germline values: CDR1 MNHNS, CDR2 SASEGT. Trimming removed 4 bases at V and 1 base at J, with 8 bases between. This CDR3 contains 14 residues. In nucleotides, the CDR3 is TGTGCCAGCAGTGCCCTTTACAGCAATCAGCCCCAGCATTTT. Encoded protein: CASSALYSNQPQHF.

This chain's CDR3 is CASSSGLVPHEQFF. CDR3 nucleotide sequence: TGTGCCAGCAGCTCGGGACTAGTTCCCCATGAGCAGTTCTTC. The chain combines TRBV7-6 with TRBJ2-1; 8 bases are a match to TRBD2. V lost 4 bases, J lost 8 bases, and 7 bases stayed unmatched. The CDR3 covers 14 residues. Germline CDR1 reads SGHVS; CDR2 reads FNYEAQ.

CDR3 DNA: TGCAGCGTTGTGGGGGACGCGAACACCGGGGAGCTGTTTTTT. This encodes CSVVGDANTGELFF. The chain uses TRBV29-1 and TRBJ2-2; D might be TRBD1 or TRBD2, each matching 5 bases. The CDR3 has 14 amino acids. Germline assignment: CDR1 SQVTM and CDR2 ANQGSEA. Trimming removed 4 bases from V and 0 bases from J, with 9 bases in between.

V is TRBV7-9 and J is TRBJ2-3; D is possibly TRBD2 (6 bases). The germline gives CDR1 SEHNR, CDR2 FQNEAQ (reference sequence). V was clipped by 7 bases and J by 1 base, with 18 bases between them. The CDR3 covers 16 residues. The chain's CDR3 is CASTEGWSSGTDTQYF. CDR3 nucleotides: TGTGCCAGCACCGAGGGTTGGTCTAGCGGCACAGATACGCAGTATTTT.

This clone has a single count. The V gene is TRBV6-5, the J gene TRBJ1-3; D not certain. V lost 2 bases and J lost 0, with 5 bases in between. The CDR3 sequence is 14 residues long. The germline CDR1 and CDR2 sequences are MNHEY and SVGAGI. DNA of the CDR3: TGTGCCAGCAGTTACGGTAGCTCTGGAAACACCATATATTTT. Amino acids: CASSYGSSGNTIYF.

This clone was observed once. The chain is built from TRBV27 and TRBJ2-7, with D possibly being TRBD1 (5 bases). V shed 2 bases and J shed 0 bases, with 11 bases lying between them. Germline loops: CDR1 MNHEY, CDR2 SMNVEV (reference sequence). This CDR3 is 15 amino acids long. The CDR3 is CASSLGQTSSYEQYF. The DNA of the CDR3 is TGTGCCAGCAGTTTAGGACAAACAAGCTCCTACGAGCAGTACTTC.

The V call is TRBV27, the J call TRBJ2-7, with D unclear. The CDR3 extends over 14 amino acids. With 4 bases removed from V and 0 bases from J, the gap between germline ends came to 10 bases. From germline, CDR1 is MNHEY and CDR2 SMNVEV (reference sequence). The CDR3 region is CASSSSTVSYEQYF. The CDR3 coding sequence is TGTGCCAGCAGTTCCTCTACAGTCTCCTACGAGCAGTACTTC.

The V gene is TRBV5-8, the J gene TRBJ2-3; TRBD1 matches at 8 bases. Germline CDR1 is SGHTS and CDR2 is YDEGEE. V lost 4 bases to trimming and J lost 3 bases; unmatched junction nucleotides: 13. CDR3 size: 17 residues. This CDR3 is CASSLGTGLPGTDTQYF. CDR3 DNA sequence: TGTGCCAGCAGCCTCGGGACAGGCCTCCCCGGGACAGATACGCAGTATTTT.

The chain employs TRBV28 and TRBJ2-1; 13 bases are a match to TRBD2. CDR1 MDHEN and CDR2 SYDVKM come from the germline V gene. V was clipped by 5 bases and J by 7 bases; unmatched bases: 14. This CDR3 is built from 18 residues. The CDR3 DNA reads as TGTGCCAGCAGTACCGATATACTAGCGGGAGGGTTAGTTAATGAGCAGTTCTTC. It codes for CASSTDILAGGLVNEQFF.

This chain joins TRBV10-3 and TRBJ1-1; D remains unclear. The V and J ends lost 0 bases and 6 bases respectively, with 2 bases between them. From germline, CDR1 is ENHRY and CDR2 SYGVKD. The CDR3 is 11 amino acids. Written as DNA, the CDR3 is TGTGCCATCAGTGAGTCGGCTGAAGCTTTCTTT. Translating gives CAISESAEAFF.

This chain links TRBV5-3 with TRBJ2-1; the D is unclear. TRBV5-3 is filed as an ORF, its function uncertain. Trimming shortened V by 1 base and J by 9 bases, and 14 bases separated the two germline ends. The CDR3 spans 14 residues. The CDR3 DNA follows: TGTGCCAGAAGCTTGATTCCAACCCCGGCTGAGCAGTTCTTC. It specifies CARSLIPTPAEQFF.

The rearrangement uses TRBV19 and TRBJ1-1, with unresolved D. The CDR3 length is 14 residues. Germline CDR1 reads LNHDA; CDR2 reads SQIVND (reference sequence). Trimming cost V 2 bases and J 7 bases, with 14 bases left between them. CDR3 amino acids: CASSISGLANEAFF. CDR3 DNA: TGTGCCAGTAGTATATCTGGGCTAGCCAATGAAGCTTTCTTT.

This sequence joins TRBV7-9 and TRBJ2-7, with 11 bases matching TRBD2. The germline V gene has CDR1 SEHNR and CDR2 FQNEAQ (reference sequence). The trim removed 6 bases at V and 3 bases at J, leaving 10 bases unmatched. This CDR3 region has 16 residues. The CDR3 sequence: CASSGLAGGRGYEQYF. CDR3 in DNA: TGTGCCAGCAGTGGTCTAGCGGGAGGCCGGGGCTACGAGCAGTACTTC.